What follows are 12 T cell receptor beta chains derived from one specimen sequenced in a study of T-cell memory formation after mild COVID-19. TCRdb ran MiXCR on the 5' RACE reads and lists one entry per CDR3 protein. The table has approximately 300,000 distinct CDR3 sequences, approximately 15% seen once. Sample: PBMCs or a T cell subset sorted from them (not recorded which). These receptors all stem from a young man who had mild COVID-19 (a few samples of this study predate the infection). Cell type and time point are not known.

The chain is built from TRBV5-5 and TRBJ2-7; the D gene could be TRBD1 or TRBD2 (7 bases each). The germline CDR1 and CDR2 sequences are SGHKS and YYEKEE (reference sequence). V was pared by 3 bases and J by 6 bases, with 19 bases between. The CDR3 is made up of 15 amino acids. The CDR3 DNA sequence: TGTGCCAGCAGCTCGCAGCCCAGGGGGAGGGGCGAGCAGTACGTC. It is translated as CASSSQPRGRGEQYV.

This clonotype was picked up a small number of times. In nucleotides, the CDR3 is TGTGCCAGCAGCGTAAATAGGATTGGCACCGGGGAGCTGTTTTTT. Translated, it gives CASSVNRIGTGELFF. The V call is TRBV9, the J call TRBJ2-2; D is unclear. V shed 1 base and J shed 4 bases, with 11 bases lying between them. CDR3 length: 15 amino acids. The germline gives CDR1 SGDLS, CDR2 YYNGEE.

This clonotype was observed many times. V and J are TRBV7-8 and TRBJ2-7; D possibly uses TRBD1 or TRBD2 (5 bases each). V was clipped by 5 bases and J by 0 bases, with 8 bases between them. Germline CDR1 and CDR2: SGHVS and FQNEAQ. The CDR3 runs to 13 residues. DNA for the CDR3: TGTGCCAGCAGCGAGGGACCCTCCTACGAGCAGTACTTC. It codes for CASSEGPSYEQYF.

The chain recombines TRBV12-3 or TRBV12-4 with TRBJ1-2; 9 bases are shared with TRBD1. The CDR3 has 13 amino acids. The V and J ends lost 7 bases and 8 bases, in that order; junction bases with no gene match: 8. The CDR3 nucleotides are TGTGCCAGCATCCTAAGGGACAGGGACGGCTACACCTTC. Translation: CASILRDRDGYTF.

A remark on this clonotype: Being one base from a much bigger clone, this may be a read error. The genes are TRBV11-2 and TRBJ2-5; D unclear. This CDR3 region has 11 residues. Germline CDR1 and CDR2: SGHAT and FQNNGV. The CDR3 spells CASSFLETLYF. CDR3 DNA sequence: TGTGCCAGCAGCTTTTTAGAGACCCTGTACTTC.

V is TRBV6-5 and J is TRBJ2-2; tentative D call: TRBD2 (6 bases). Per germline, CDR1 MNHEY and CDR2 SVGAGI. V lost 2 bases and J 3 bases, leaving 10 bases between the germline ends. The CDR3 is 15 amino acids. Here the CDR3 reads CASSYGGTYTGELFF. The CDR3 bases are TGTGCCAGCAGTTACGGGGGGACCTACACCGGGGAGCTGTTTTTT.

This clonotype came up a few times. This rearrangement joins TRBV20-1 to TRBJ2-7; D is unresolved. The CDR3 totals 13 residues. The germline V and J ends were trimmed by 3 bases and 4 bases, with 13 bases remaining between them. Looked up from germline, CDR1 is DFQATT and CDR2 is SNEGSKA (reference sequence). The CDR3 nucleotides are TGCAGTGCTAGTCACCAGGACCGGTACGAGCAGTACTTC. It specifies CSASHQDRYEQYF.

This clonotype was observed many times. The rearrangement links TRBV29-1 to TRBJ1-2; D is ambiguous. The CDR3 is made up of 11 amino acids. CDR1 and CDR2 (germline): SQVTM, ANQGSEA. Trimming stripped 7 bases from V and 11 bases from J, with 17 bases between. CDR3 coding DNA: TGCAGCGCCTGGAGACAATTCGAGTACACCTTC. It yields the protein CSAWRQFEYTF. The full variable domain, rest sourced from reference TRBV29-1 and TRBJ1-2, is SAVISQKPSRDICQRGTSLTIQCQVDSQVTMMFWYRQQPGQSLTLIATANQGSEATYESGFVIDKFPISRPNLTFSTLTVSNMSPEDSSIYLCSAWRQFEYTFGSGTRLTVV.

The chain uses TRBV6-1 and TRBJ2-1; the match to TRBD1 covers 9 bases. There are 17 residues in the CDR3. Trimming removed 6 bases from V and 5 bases from J; junction bases left unmatched: 14. Per germline, CDR1 MNHNS and CDR2 SASEGT. CDR3 loop: CASRGLMGQGGHNEQFF. CDR3 nucleotides: TGTGCCAGCAGAGGACTTATGGGACAGGGCGGCCACAATGAGCAGTTCTTC.

The chain recombines TRBV11-2 with TRBJ2-1; no clear D. V was clipped by 1 base and J by 4 bases, with 11 bases between them. The CDR3 spans 15 residues. Per the germline V gene, CDR1 is SGHAT and CDR2 is FQNNGV. In DNA, the CDR3 is TGTGCCAGCAGCTTAGGACTGGTGATTTACAATGAGCAGTTCTTC. Protein product: CASSLGLVIYNEQFF.

CDR3: CASSYLRGHSPLHF. The DNA of the CDR3 is TGTGCCAGCAGTTACCTAAGGGGGCATTCACCCCTCCACTTT. The chain recombines TRBV6-5 with TRBJ1-6, with 7 bases that match TRBD1. This CDR3 is 14 amino acids long. In germline, CDR1 is MNHEY, CDR2 SVGAGI. V dropped 2 bases and J dropped 8; count of bases not matched to a gene: 3.

The chain carries TRBV4-2 and TRBJ2-2; maybe TRBD2 (6 bases). The CDR3 totals 16 residues. Trimming cost V 1 base and J 6 bases, with 15 bases left between them. Germline CDR1 is LGHNA and CDR2 is YNFKEQ. CDR3 DNA sequence: TGTGCCAGCAGCCAAGGCAGCGGGCCACCCCCCGGGGAGCTGTTTTTT. It yields the protein CASSQGSGPPPGELFF.